Below, 32 T cell receptor beta chains from the same sample are listed, as sequenced in a study of blood T cell repertoires in COVID-19. Method: immunoSEQ multiplex PCR; TCRdb's copy keeps in-frame clones and lacks some. The sample lists 150,000 to 200,000 clones, approximately 88% occurring once. Sequenced input: PBMCs or T cells enriched from blood (not recorded which). The receptors derive from a woman aged 45-60 years who had recovered from COVID-19.

The rearrangement links TRBV25-1 to TRBJ1-5; 7 bases align to TRBD1. CDR1 is MGHDK, CDR2 SYGVNS, per germline. V was pared by 6 bases and J by 7 bases, with 9 bases of the junction left unmatched. This CDR3 comprises 14 residues. The CDR3 DNA reads TGTGCCAGCAGCGTAACAGGGGAGGCACAGCCCCAGCATTTT. Translated, it gives CASSVTGEAQPQHF. The full variable domain, completed using reference TRBV25-1 and TRBJ1-5, is EADIYQTPRYLVIGTGKKITLECSQTMGHDKMYWYQQDPGMELHLIHYSYGVNSTEKGDLSSESTVSRIRTEHFPLTLESARPSHTSQYLCASSVTGEAQPQHFGDGTRLSIL.

The chain joins TRBV3-1 (or the pseudogene TRBV3-2) to TRBJ2-7; D is possibly TRBD1 (5 bases). The CDR3 runs 14 residues. In germline, CDR1 is LGHDT, CDR2 YNNKEL (reference sequence). Between the trimmed V and J ends, which lost 4 bases and 0 bases, there was a span of 10 bases. The CDR3 loop is CASSPSTVSYEQYF. Written as DNA, the CDR3 is TGTGCCAGCAGCCCCTCGACAGTCTCCTACGAGCAGTACTTC.

This chain joins TRBV9 and TRBJ1-5; D gene unclear. This CDR3 is built from 13 residues. Germline assignment: CDR1 SGDLS and CDR2 YYNGEE. V lost 1 base, J lost 1 base, and 3 bases lay in between. For the CDR3, the DNA is TGTGCCAGCAGCGTAACAAGCAATCAGCCCCAGCATTTT. This encodes CASSVTSNQPQHF. The entire variable domain, with the rest obtained from reference TRBV9 and TRBJ1-5, is as follows: DSGVTQTPKHLITATGQRVTLRCSPRSGDLSVYWYQQSLDQGLQFLIQYYNGEERAKGNILERFSAQQFPDLHSELNLSSLELGDSALYFCASSVTSNQPQHFGDGTRLSIL.

In this sample, this clone turned up once. The chain carries TRBV7-2 and TRBJ1-5; D is undetermined. V was trimmed by 1 base and J by 6 bases, leaving 13 bases between them. Germline CDR1 is SGHTA and CDR2 is FQGNSA. This CDR3 region has 15 residues. CDR3 in amino acids: CASSLDVSPSQPQHF. As DNA, the CDR3 is TGTGCCAGCAGCTTAGATGTTAGCCCAAGTCAGCCCCAGCATTTT.

This chain links TRBV19 with TRBJ2-2, with TRBD2 identical over 10 bases. V gave up 9 bases and J gave up 4 bases; unmatched junction bases: 5. The CDR3 runs to 14 residues. Germline CDR1 reads LNHDA; CDR2 reads SQIVND (reference sequence). CDR3 in amino acids: CASRLAGGTGELFF. The CDR3 region has the DNA TGTGCCAGCAGACTAGCGGGTGGCACCGGGGAGCTGTTTTTT. Together with reference TRBV19 and TRBJ2-2, the CDR3 gives the full variable domain: DGGITQSPKYLFRKEGQNVTLSCEQNLNHDAMYWYRQDPGQGLRLIYYSQIVNDFQKGDIAEGYSVSREKKESFPLTVTSAQKNPTAFYLCASRLAGGTGELFFGEGSRLTVL.

This clone was seen a handful of times. Written as DNA, the CDR3 is TGTGCCAGCAGCCAAGTATCGGGGACAGGGCCCGGGGAGCTGTTTTTT. Residues: CASSQVSGTGPGELFF. The rearrangement uses TRBV3-1 (or the pseudogene TRBV3-2) and TRBJ2-2, with 9 nucleotides matching TRBD1. The germline gives CDR1 LGHDT, CDR2 YNNKEL (reference sequence). The CDR3 is made up of 16 amino acids. Losses at the gene ends were 1 base for V and 6 bases for J; bases not matched to a gene: 6.

This clone has only one observation. The chain is built from TRBV7-9 and TRBJ2-3; 12 bases fit TRBD2. V shed 3 bases and J 1 base; nucleotides not matched to a gene: 2. The V gene's germline CDR1 is SEHNR and CDR2 FQNEAQ (reference sequence). The CDR3 has 16 amino acids. CDR3 nucleotide sequence: TGTGCCAGCAGCTTGTGGACTAGCGGGGGCACAGATACGCAGTATTTT. Its protein is CASSLWTSGGTDTQYF. Drawing the rest from reference TRBV7-9 and TRBJ2-3, the complete variable domain is DTGVSQNPRHKITKRGQNVTFRCDPISEHNRLYWYRQTLGQGPEFLTYFQNEAQLEKSRLLSDRFSAERPKGSFSTLEIQRTEQGDSAMYLCASSLWTSGGTDTQYFGPGTRLTVL.

This chain connects TRBV4-3 to TRBJ2-7, with D perhaps TRBD1 (6 bases). Trimming pared 1 base from V and 4 bases from J, leaving 11 bases between. CDR1 LGHNA and CDR2 YSLEER come from the germline V gene. The CDR3 spans 14 residues. The CDR3 reads CASSQVGQTYEQYF. The CDR3, as DNA: TGCGCCAGCAGCCAAGTAGGACAGACTTACGAGCAGTACTTC.

The CDR3 coding sequence is TGTGCCAGCAGGCACGGACAGGGGGCTACTGAAGCTTTCTTT. Translation: CASRHGQGATEAFF. V is TRBV5-5 and J is TRBJ1-1; 11 nucleotides match TRBD1. Germline V CDR1 and CDR2: SGHKS, YYEKEE (reference sequence). With 5 bases clipped from V and 5 bases from J, the junction kept 5 bases outside the gene matches. The CDR3 totals 14 residues.

This chain links TRBV5-4 with TRBJ2-3, with 11 positions matching TRBD1. V gave up 3 bases and J gave up 1 base; unmatched junction bases: 4. The CDR3 is 16 residues long. Per the germline V gene, CDR1 is SGHNT and CDR2 is YYREEE (reference sequence). CDR3 sequence reads: CASSSPGQGGTDTQYF. The DNA for the CDR3 is TGTGCCAGCAGCTCACCGGGACAGGGGGGCACAGATACGCAGTATTTT.

This chain joins TRBV6-2 or TRBV6-3 and TRBJ1-2; D not resolved. Trimming cost V 5 bases and J 0 bases, with 13 bases left between them. The CDR3 sequence is 15 residues long. Per the germline V gene, CDR1 is MNHEY and CDR2 is SVGEGT. The CDR3 is CASSQAGSSNYGYTF. The CDR3 DNA reads TGTGCCAGCAGTCAAGCGGGATCCTCTAACTATGGCTACACCTTC.

The rearrangement joins TRBV2 to TRBJ2-7, with D unresolved. This CDR3 has 10 amino acids. Looked up from germline, CDR1 is SNHLY and CDR2 is FYNNEI. Trimming stripped 10 bases from V and 7 bases from J, with 11 bases between. Here the CDR3 reads CATGVVEQYF. CDR3 nucleotides: TGTGCCACCGGAGTAGTGGAGCAGTACTTC.

The rearrangement uses TRBV7-3 and TRBJ2-1, with D tentatively TRBD2 (6 bases). CDR3 size: 14 residues. V was shortened by 4 bases and J by 8 bases, with 15 bases between the two germline ends. Germline assignment: CDR1 SGHTA and CDR2 FQGTGA. CDR3 region: CASSSLLSGDEQFF. CDR3 coding DNA: TGTGCCAGCAGCTCCCTACTTTCGGGGGATGAGCAGTTCTTC.

The chain employs TRBV15 and TRBJ2-3; possibly TRBD1 for D (5 bases). Germline lookup yields CDR1 LNHNV and CDR2 YYDKDF (reference sequence). V dropped 8 bases and J dropped 4 bases, with 13 bases sitting between them. The CDR3 extends over 13 amino acids. In nucleotides, the CDR3 is TGTGCCACCGGTCCCTTAGGGGCAGATACGCAGTATTTT. Translation gives CATGPLGADTQYF.

The V and J genes are TRBV6-5 and TRBJ2-7, with D possibly matching TRBD1 (5 bases). With 0 bases removed from V and 4 bases from J, the gap between germline ends came to 13 bases. Germline-derived CDR1 and CDR2 are MNHEY and SVGAGI. The CDR3 extends over 15 amino acids. The CDR3 coding sequence is TGTGCCAGCAGTTACTCGCCAGGGATGAAATACGAGCAGTACTTC. It yields the protein CASSYSPGMKYEQYF.

The V gene is TRBV5-1, the J gene TRBJ2-1; TRBD2 matches at 10 bases. The V and J ends lost 5 bases and 4 bases, in that order; junction bases with no gene match: 3. Per germline, CDR1 SGHRS and CDR2 YFSETQ. This CDR3 has 14 amino acids. CDR3 DNA sequence: TGCGCCAGCAGTAGCGGGGGGATGTACAATGAGCAGTTCTTC. Its translation: CASSSGGMYNEQFF.

This clone was detected once. The chain is built from TRBV10-3 and TRBJ1-4; D perhaps matches TRBD1 (6 bases). V was clipped by 8 bases and J by 0 bases, with 10 bases between them. The germline gives CDR1 ENHRY, CDR2 SYGVKD. The CDR3 covers 14 residues. CDR3 sequence (DNA): TGTGCCATCGGCTCAGGGGCAACTAATGAAAAACTGTTTTTT. Encoded protein: CAIGSGATNEKLFF.

The V gene is TRBV30, the J gene TRBJ1-1, with D unclear. Germline V gene lookup returns CDR1 GTSNPN and CDR2 SVGIG (reference sequence). The CDR3 has 13 residues. V was pared by 3 bases and J by 1 base, with 9 bases between. In nucleotides, the CDR3 is TGTGCCTGGAGGGGTCAGGCGAACACTGAAGCTTTCTTT. This codes for CAWRGQANTEAFF.

This chain uses TRBV15 with TRBJ2-2; tentative D call: TRBD1 (6 bases). Germline V lookup: CDR1 LNHNV, CDR2 YYDKDF (reference sequence). The CDR3 spans 16 residues. Trimming left V 0 bases short and J 0 bases short, with 8 bases between. DNA for the CDR3: TGTGCCACCAGCAGAGAAAGACAGGCGAACACCGGGGAGCTGTTTTTT. This translates into CATSRERQANTGELFF.

This CDR3 reads CASTPRRETEAFF. In nucleotides, the CDR3 is TGTGCCAGCACCCCAAGGCGGGAGACTGAAGCTTTCTTT. The rearrangement links TRBV6-5 to TRBJ1-1, with D unresolved. The CDR3 sequence is 13 residues long. Germline V gene lookup returns CDR1 MNHEY and CDR2 SVGAGI. V was trimmed by 7 bases and J by 5 bases, leaving 14 bases between them.

This clone was seen a handful of times. The rearrangement joins TRBV19 to TRBJ2-5, with D possibly TRBD2 on 7 matching bases. The CDR3 has 17 residues. Between the trimmed V and J ends, which lost 5 bases and 4 bases, there was a span of 23 bases. In germline, CDR1 is LNHDA, CDR2 SQIVND (reference sequence). CDR3 in amino acids: CASSPLPGGRPTETQYF. The CDR3 bases are TGTGCCAGTAGTCCCCTCCCCGGGGGGCGCCCGACAGAGACCCAGTACTTC.

The chain has TRBV10-3 and TRBJ2-3; the D gene is possibly TRBD2 (6 bases). Between the trimmed V and J ends, which lost 2 bases and 3 bases, there was a span of 18 bases. This CDR3 is 17 amino acids long. CDR1 is ENHRY and CDR2 is SYGVKD in the germline V gene. The CDR3 DNA sequence: TGTGCCATCAGTGAGACCTCCCCGGGGGTGAATACAGATACGCAGTATTTT. Translating it yields CAISETSPGVNTDTQYF.

This chain joins TRBV5-1 and TRBJ1-2; D is possibly TRBD1 (6 bases). This CDR3 has 12 amino acids. V dropped 4 bases and J dropped 7 bases, with 11 bases sitting between them. CDR1 and CDR2 (germline): SGHRS, YFSETQ. CDR3 bases: TGCGCCAGCAGCCCTGGACAGTCTGGCTACACCTTC. It translates to CASSPGQSGYTF. The whole variable domain, remainder taken from reference TRBV5-1 and TRBJ1-2, is KAGVTQTPRYLIKTRGQQVTLSCSPISGHRSVSWYQQTPGQGLQFLFEYFSETQRNKGNFPGRFSGRQFSNSRSEMNVSTLELGDSALYLCASSPGQSGYTFGSGTRLTVV.

The gene calls are TRBV9 and TRBJ2-1; D unclear. Trimming took 0 bases from V and 8 from J, leaving 12 bases between them. Germline loops: CDR1 SGDLS, CDR2 YYNGEE. The CDR3 totals 14 residues. This CDR3 reads CASSVEARIYEQFF. For the CDR3, the DNA is TGTGCCAGCAGCGTAGAGGCTAGAATATATGAGCAGTTCTTC.

V and J are TRBV2 and TRBJ1-1; perhaps TRBD1 as D (6 bases). V gave up 1 base and J gave up 4 bases, with 16 bases separating them. This CDR3 is 16 amino acids long. Germline assignment: CDR1 SNHLY and CDR2 FYNNEI. DNA of the CDR3: TGTGCCAGCAGTGAAGAGACAGGCAGACTGAGCACTGAAGCTTTCTTT. Its translation: CASSEETGRLSTEAFF. The full variable domain, rest sourced from reference TRBV2 and TRBJ1-1, is EPEVTQTPSHQVTQMGQEVILRCVPISNHLYFYWYRQILGQKVEFLVSFYNNEISEKSEIFDDQFSVERPDGSNFTLKIRSTKLEDSAMYFCASSEETGRLSTEAFFGQGTRLTVV.

CDR3 nucleotide sequence: TGTGCCTCAACCCGACTAGCGGGATTCACAGATACGCAGTATTTT. Protein: CASTRLAGFTDTQYF. V usage is TRBV19 and J usage is TRBJ2-3; TRBD2 matches at 11 bases. V lost 11 bases, J lost 2 bases, and 9 bases stayed unmatched. This CDR3 is 15 amino acids long. Germline values: CDR1 LNHDA, CDR2 SQIVND (reference sequence).

The chain employs TRBV2 and TRBJ2-7; 7 bases fit TRBD2. Trimming cost V 3 bases and J 4 bases; bases outside gene matches: 6. Germline CDR1 SNHLY, CDR2 FYNNEI. CDR3 length equals 14 residues. The CDR3 region is CASSERGISYEQYF. CDR3 bases: TGTGCCAGCAGTGAGCGGGGGATCTCTTACGAGCAGTACTTC.

In its sample, this clone was seen once. The CDR3 DNA reads TGCGCCAGCAGTGACTGGGGCGGCACAGATACGCAGTATTTT. It yields the protein CASSDWGGTDTQYF. J is TRBJ2-3 and V is TRBV10-2, with D perhaps TRBD1 (5 bases). The CDR3 is 14 residues long. V gave up 3 bases and J gave up 1 base, with 8 bases separating them. The germline V gene has CDR1 WSHSY and CDR2 SAAADI.

This chain connects TRBV27 to TRBJ2-1; 8 positions agree with TRBD1. There are 16 residues in the CDR3. Germline CDR1 is MNHEY and CDR2 is SMNVEV (reference sequence). V trimming: 3 bases; J trimming: 3 bases; junction bases outside the gene matches: 7. The CDR3 is CASSFTGGIGYNEQFF. The CDR3, as DNA: TGTGCCAGCAGTTTTACAGGGGGTATAGGCTACAATGAGCAGTTCTTC.

The chain combines TRBV12-3 or TRBV12-4 with TRBJ2-3; the match to TRBD2 covers 8 bases. The CDR3 sequence is 12 residues long. V dropped 5 bases and J dropped 9; count of bases not matched to a gene: 4. The chain's CDR3 is CASSPRLATQYF. CDR3 DNA sequence: TGTGCCAGCAGTCCTCGACTAGCGACGCAGTATTTT.

The rearrangement links TRBV14 to TRBJ1-3; unclear D gene. This CDR3 spans 13 amino acids. The germline V and J ends were trimmed by 1 base and 1 base, with 2 bases remaining between them. CDR1 and CDR2 (germline): SGHDN, FVKESK. As DNA, the CDR3 is TGTGCCAGCAGCCAAGCGTCTGGAAACACCATATATTTT. Its translation is CASSQASGNTIYF.

This chain joins TRBV13 and TRBJ1-1; a weak D match, TRBD1 (5 bases). This CDR3 is 15 amino acids long. Trimming took off 4 bases at V and 5 bases at J, with 17 bases between the two ends. Germline CDR1 PRHDT, CDR2 FYEKMQ (reference sequence). CDR3 loop: CASSSRRRAKTEAFF. CDR3 DNA sequence: TGTGCCAGCAGCTCTCGTCGCAGGGCCAAAACTGAAGCTTTCTTT.